This T cell receptor (beta chain) was captured in a study of beta chain features in type 1 diabetes. The authors reverse transcribed all of the isolated RNA, so sequencing captured expressed TCRB transcripts. The method was immunoSEQ multiplex PCR; TCRdb's version includes in-frame clones alone and lacks a portion of them. The sample records 250,000 to 300,000 clones, approximately 8.1% being singletons. There are a few counts of this clone. The CDR3 has 15 amino acids. Germline V gene lookup returns CDR1 LNHNV and CDR2 YYDKDF (reference sequence). Trimming at V came to 4 bases and at J to 7 bases, leaving 10 bases not matched to a gene.

The V gene is TRBV15, the J gene TRBJ2-1, with 7 bases aligning to TRBD2. The sequence was obtained from a woman in her late teens or twenties in good health. The sequencing input was central memory CD4+ T cells from blood. The CDR3 reads CATSTQRGGDNEQFF. DNA of the CDR3: TGTGCCACCAGCACACAGCGGGGCGGTGATAATGAGCAGTTCTTC.